This entry lists 32 T cell receptor beta chains sequenced from one sample in a study of post-analysis software for immune sequencing data. The antigens these receptors bind are not known. General study findings and limits: Higher frequency in patients than in controls was seen for a handful of TRBV segments, with TRBV5-6, TRBV5-1 and TRBV20-1 among them.

TCR beta cDNA libraries had unique molecular identifiers. TCRdb ran MiXCR on the PCR reads and lists one entry per CDR3 protein. The data show about 820,000 distinct CDR3 sequences, with under 70% seen just once and 4.6% held by the top ten. What was sequenced was blood. The receptors stem from a girl aged 5-17 years with multiple sclerosis.

This chain connects TRBV6-1 to TRBJ2-1, with 12 bases aligning to TRBD2. This CDR3 comprises 16 residues. V gave up 3 bases and J gave up 0 bases; unmatched junction bases: 0. CDR1 is MNHNS and CDR2 is SASEGT in the germline V gene. The CDR3 spells CASSETSGGSYNEQFF. CDR3 nucleotides: TGTGCCAGCAGTGAGACTAGCGGGGGCTCCTACAATGAGCAGTTCTTC.

The CDR3 is CASTPSGGLASLVEQYF. For the CDR3, the DNA is TGTGCCAGCACTCCTTCAGGGGGACTAGCTAGCCTCGTCGAGCAGTACTTC. This chain uses TRBV6-6 with TRBJ2-7; TRBD2 agrees at 9 bases. Germline V gives CDR1 MNHNY, CDR2 SVGAGI (reference sequence). V dropped 7 bases and J dropped 6; count of bases not matched to a gene: 19. The CDR3 runs 17 residues.

This chain connects TRBV10-3 to TRBJ2-1; possible D gene TRBD2, 5 bases. The CDR3 has 14 residues. V was trimmed by 11 bases and J by 4 bases, leaving 18 bases between them. CDR1 ENHRY and CDR2 SYGVKD come from the germline V gene. The CDR3 spells CALRGDTGYNEQFF. As DNA, the CDR3 is TGTGCCCTCCGGGGAGACACCGGATACAATGAGCAGTTCTTC.

The V call is TRBV10-3, the J call TRBJ2-3, with 7 bases that match TRBD2. CDR3 length: 16 amino acids. V lost 1 base to trimming and J lost 1 base; unmatched junction nucleotides: 5. Germline CDR1 reads ENHRY; CDR2 reads SYGVKD. The CDR3 loop is CAISELAAGGTDTQYF. The DNA for the CDR3 is TGTGCCATCAGTGAGTTAGCGGCGGGGGGCACAGATACGCAGTATTTT.

This chain joins TRBV20-1 and TRBJ1-4, with 8 positions matching TRBD1. This CDR3 spans 14 amino acids. V was pared by 3 bases and J by 12 bases, with 12 bases of the junction left unmatched. The germline gives CDR1 DFQATT, CDR2 SNEGSKA (reference sequence). CDR3 sequence reads: CSARGDRRVAELFF. In DNA form, the CDR3 reads TGCAGTGCTAGGGGGGACAGGAGGGTTGCCGAACTGTTTTTT.

In its sample, this clonotype was seen a few times. The chain employs TRBV10-3 and TRBJ2-7; a weak D match, TRBD1 (6 bases). The V gene's germline CDR1 is ENHRY and CDR2 SYGVKD. The CDR3 spans 14 residues. V lost 3 bases and J lost 2, with 11 bases in between. Here the CDR3 DNA reads TGTGCCATCAGTGAACGGGACACACCCTACGAGCAGTACTTC. Its protein is CAISERDTPYEQYF.

The chain couples TRBV7-9 to TRBJ1-5; no firm D call. The CDR3 is made up of 14 amino acids. With 1 base removed from V and 8 bases from J, the gap between germline ends came to 12 bases. Looked up from germline, CDR1 is SEHNR and CDR2 is FQNEAQ (reference sequence). The CDR3: CASSLEGISEPQHF. The DNA of the CDR3 is TGTGCCAGCAGCTTAGAGGGAATATCGGAGCCCCAGCATTTT.

The J gene is TRBJ2-7, the V gene TRBV20-1; 9 nucleotides line up with TRBD2. The germline V gene encodes CDR1 DFQATT and CDR2 SNEGSKA (reference sequence). CDR3 length: 14 amino acids. The J segment lost 5 bases and the V segment lost 3 bases, leaving 8 bases of the junction unmatched. This chain's CDR3 is CSASLAGLSHEQYF. The CDR3 DNA reads TGCAGTGCTAGTCTAGCGGGGTTGTCCCACGAGCAGTACTTC.

This rearrangement joins TRBV7-9 to TRBJ2-3; TRBD2 might be the D (6 bases). Germline loops: CDR1 SEHNR, CDR2 FQNEAQ (reference sequence). V lost 5 bases and J lost 0, with 12 bases in between. There are 15 residues in the CDR3. As DNA, the CDR3 is TGTGCCAGCAGCGCTAGCGCTACTAGCACAGATACGCAGTATTTT. This translates into CASSASATSTDTQYF.

This sequence joins TRBV28 and TRBJ2-7; 10 bases are a match to TRBD1. The CDR3 spans 13 residues. CDR1 and CDR2 (germline): MDHEN, SYDVKM. The junction had 3 bases not matched to a gene; V was cut back by 3 bases and J by 7 bases. CDR3 in amino acids: CASSLDRGWEQYF. The CDR3 DNA follows: TGTGCCAGCAGTTTGGACAGGGGGTGGGAGCAGTACTTC. Looking up the rest from reference TRBV28 and TRBJ2-7 gives the full variable domain: DVKVTQSSRYLVKRTGEKVFLECVQDMDHENMFWYRQDPGLGLRLIYFSYDVKMKEKGDIPEGYSVSREKKERFSLILESASTNQTSMYLCASSLDRGWEQYFGPGTRLTVT.

The sample holds a few counts of this clonotype. The gene calls are TRBV7-9 and TRBJ2-3, with TRBD1 matching over 7 bases. This CDR3 is built from 15 residues. CDR1 is SEHNR, CDR2 FQNEAQ, per germline (reference sequence). The trim removed 3 bases at V and 1 base at J, leaving 4 bases unmatched. For the CDR3, the DNA is TGTGCCAGCAGCTTCGACAGGGCGGGCACAGATACGCAGTATTTT. It yields the protein CASSFDRAGTDTQYF.

The chain couples TRBV5-1 to TRBJ2-1; 13 bases are shared with TRBD2. The germline V gene encodes CDR1 SGHRS and CDR2 YFSETQ. V was clipped by 3 bases and J by 12 bases; unmatched bases: 9. The CDR3 is 15 residues long. CDR3 bases: TGCGCCAGCAGCTGGCGGACTAGCGGGAGAGGGGGGCAGTTCTTC. Protein: CASSWRTSGRGGQFF. Drawing the rest from reference TRBV5-1 and TRBJ2-1, the complete variable domain is KAGVTQTPRYLIKTRGQQVTLSCSPISGHRSVSWYQQTPGQGLQFLFEYFSETQRNKGNFPGRFSGRQFSNSRSEMNVSTLELGDSALYLCASSWRTSGRGGQFFGPGTRLTVL.

The chain has TRBV13 and TRBJ2-1; 13 bases are a match to TRBD2. CDR3 length: 18 residues. CDR1 and CDR2 (germline): PRHDT, FYEKMQ (reference sequence). Trimming at V came to 5 bases and at J to 0 bases, leaving 7 bases not matched to a gene. CDR3 coding DNA: TGTGCCAGCAGCCCCCTGACTAGCGGGAGGTACTCCTACAATGAGCAGTTCTTC. Residues: CASSPLTSGRYSYNEQFF.

The chain recombines TRBV20-1 with TRBJ2-7; tentative D call: TRBD1 (5 bases). This CDR3 spans 12 amino acids. Trimming removed 3 bases at V and 5 bases at J, with 11 bases between. Per the germline V gene, CDR1 is DFQATT and CDR2 is SNEGSKA (reference sequence). The DNA for the CDR3 is TGCAGTGCTAGTCCCAGGGTTGACGAGCAGTACTTC. Translated, it gives CSASPRVDEQYF.

Points on this clonotype: Given a much more abundant clone one base away, this may be a read error. The chain is built from TRBV20-1 and TRBJ2-5, with TRBD2 matching over 8 bases. In germline, CDR1 is DFQATT, CDR2 SNEGSKA (reference sequence). Trimming cost V 2 bases and J 11 bases; bases outside gene matches: 13. The CDR3 is made up of 14 amino acids. CDR3 nucleotide sequence: TGCAGTGCTAGATCCGGGACTAGGGGCAATGAGCAGTACTTC. It yields the protein CSARSGTRGNEQYF.

The V and J genes are TRBV5-1 and TRBJ2-1, with TRBD2 matching over 13 bases. The CDR3 contains 19 residues. The J segment lost 10 bases and the V segment lost 3 bases, leaving 19 bases of the junction unmatched. The germline CDR1 and CDR2 sequences are SGHRS and YFSETQ. CDR3 sequence reads: CASSWPGLAGALDGGEQFF. CDR3 nucleotide sequence: TGCGCCAGCAGCTGGCCTGGACTAGCGGGAGCACTCGACGGGGGCGAGCAGTTCTTC.

The chain joins TRBV5-1 to TRBJ2-1; the match to TRBD1 covers 9 bases. CDR3 length equals 14 residues. Germline trimming cut 7 bases from V and 6 bases from J; bases unmatched to any gene: 8. Germline V gene sequence: CDR1 SGHRS, CDR2 YFSETQ. The CDR3 protein is CASSRDRVFNEQFF. The CDR3 nucleotides read TGCGCCAGCTCTCGGGACAGGGTTTTCAATGAGCAGTTCTTC.

This chain links TRBV5-5 with TRBJ1-1; D call uncertain. Germline CDR1 SGHKS, CDR2 YYEKEE (reference sequence). Trimming removed 4 bases at V and 0 bases at J, with 13 bases between. This CDR3 is 15 amino acids long. CDR3 sequence reads: CASSPRTGMNTEAFF. In DNA form, the CDR3 reads TGTGCCAGCAGCCCTCGAACCGGCATGAACACTGAAGCTTTCTTT. The full variable domain, rest sourced from reference TRBV5-5 and TRBJ1-1, is DAGVTQSPTHLIKTRGQQVTLRCSPISGHKSVSWYQQVLGQGPQFIFQYYEKEERGRGNFPDRFSARQFPNYSSELNVNALLLGDSALYLCASSPRTGMNTEAFFGQGTRLTVV.

The CDR3 spells CASSSGLAANNEQFF. DNA of the CDR3: TGTGCCAGCAGTTCGGGACTAGCGGCTAACAATGAGCAGTTCTTC. The chain recombines TRBV27 with TRBJ2-1, with TRBD2 identical over 11 bases. V shed 4 bases, J shed 5 bases, and the junction held 4 bases outside the gene matches. This CDR3 has 15 residues. The V gene's germline CDR1 is MNHEY and CDR2 SMNVEV (reference sequence).

The V call is TRBV20-1, the J call TRBJ2-5, with TRBD2 matching over 10 bases. The J call is doubtful: the DNA matches TRBJ2-7 better. The germline CDR1 and CDR2 sequences are DFQATT and SNEGSKA (reference sequence). The CDR3 covers 13 residues. In nucleotides, the CDR3 is TGCAGTGCTAGTAGCGGGGGGAGCAACGAGCAGTACTTC. As protein: CSASSGGSNEQYF.

The chain recombines TRBV14 with TRBJ2-3; D remains unclear. This CDR3 comprises 14 residues. The germline V gene has CDR1 SGHDN and CDR2 FVKESK. Between the trimmed V and J ends, which lost 2 bases and 0 bases, there was a span of 6 bases. The CDR3 region is CASSQPESTDTQYF. Here the CDR3 DNA reads TGTGCCAGCAGCCAACCGGAGAGCACAGATACGCAGTATTTT.

The V call is TRBV10-1, the J call TRBJ2-3, with TRBD1 matching over 7 bases. This CDR3 contains 14 residues. The V gene's germline CDR1 is WNHNN and CDR2 SYGVQD (reference sequence). The V and J ends lost 2 bases and 4 bases, in that order; junction bases with no gene match: 3. This CDR3 is CASSETGVSDTQYF. CDR3 nucleotide sequence: TGCGCCAGCAGTGAGACAGGGGTCTCAGATACGCAGTATTTT.

The chain employs TRBV5-1 and TRBJ2-5, with D perhaps given as TRBD1 or TRBD2 (5 bases each). V shed 0 bases and J shed 4 bases, with 10 bases lying between them. Germline loops: CDR1 SGHRS, CDR2 YFSETQ. CDR3 length equals 14 residues. CDR3 amino acids: CASSLAQGRETQYF. CDR3 in DNA: TGCGCCAGCAGCTTGGCTCAGGGACGAGAGACCCAGTACTTC. Combining the CDR3 with reference TRBV5-1 and TRBJ2-5 gives the whole variable domain KAGVTQTPRYLIKTRGQQVTLSCSPISGHRSVSWYQQTPGQGLQFLFEYFSETQRNKGNFPGRFSGRQFSNSRSEMNVSTLELGDSALYLCASSLAQGRETQYFGPGTRLLVL.

The chain links TRBV7-6 to TRBJ1-1; D gene unclear. The ends were cut back, 1 base at V and 1 base at J, with 13 bases in the middle. Germline CDR1 and CDR2: SGHVS and FNYEAQ. The CDR3 spans 16 residues. CDR3 sequence (DNA): TGTGCCAGCAGCTTAGTCGGGCTTGGAGGGAACACTGAAGCTTTCTTT. Translation: CASSLVGLGGNTEAFF. Using reference TRBV7-6 and TRBJ1-1 for the parts outside the CDR3, the full variable domain is GAGVSQSPRYKVTKRGQDVALRCDPISGHVSLYWYRQALGQGPEFLTYFNYEAQQDKSGLPNDRFSAERPEGSISTLTIQRTEQRDSAMYRCASSLVGLGGNTEAFFGQGTRLTVV.

This rearrangement joins TRBV14 to TRBJ1-1; D gene unclear. Germline CDR1 reads SGHDN; CDR2 reads FVKESK. The V end was cut by 0 bases, the J end by 1 base, with 18 bases between. This CDR3 is built from 18 residues. The CDR3 nucleotides are TGTGCCAGCAGCCAAGAAACCCGTGATTGGACGGCGAACACTGAAGCTTTCTTT. Amino acid sequence: CASSQETRDWTANTEAFF.

The chain joins TRBV12-3 or TRBV12-4 to TRBJ2-3; D is possibly TRBD1 or TRBD2 (5 bases each). This CDR3 contains 14 residues. Trimming pared 7 bases from V and 4 bases from J, leaving 15 bases between. CDR3 in DNA: TGTGCCAGCAACAGGCTAGCTGGGGCAGATACGCAGTATTTT. Encoded protein: CASNRLAGADTQYF.

The chain couples TRBV20-1 to TRBJ2-1, with D uncertain. The J call may be faulty, since TRBJ2-7 better matches the DNA end. CDR1 is DFQATT, CDR2 SNEGSKA, per germline (reference sequence). CDR3 length: 13 residues. The CDR3 is CSASEDRIDEQYF. The CDR3 region has the DNA TGCAGTGCTAGTGAAGATCGCATTGACGAGCAGTACTTC.

The chain links TRBV20-1 to TRBJ2-7; 9 bases match TRBD1. The CDR3 is 13 residues long. V lost 6 bases to trimming and J lost 3 bases; unmatched junction nucleotides: 6. The germline V gene encodes CDR1 DFQATT and CDR2 SNEGSKA (reference sequence). The CDR3 DNA sequence: TGCAGTGCAGGAAGGACAGGGGTCTACGAGCAGTACTTC. Protein product: CSAGRTGVYEQYF.

This clonotype was found a few times. The J gene is TRBJ1-2, the V gene TRBV7-6; 7 bases are shared with TRBD1. Trimming at V came to 6 bases and at J to 2 bases, leaving 15 bases not matched to a gene. CDR3 length: 17 amino acids. Germline CDR1 reads SGHVS; CDR2 reads FNYEAQ. The CDR3 here is CASRPTTGSLLNYGYTF. The CDR3 DNA sequence: TGTGCCAGCAGACCTACGACAGGGTCGTTATTAAACTATGGCTACACCTTC.

This clonotype came up a few times. The chain has TRBV29-1 and TRBJ2-5, with D possibly being TRBD2 (5 bases). There are 14 residues in the CDR3. Trimming left V 2 bases short and J 5 bases short, with 15 bases between. The germline V gene encodes CDR1 SQVTM and CDR2 ANQGSEA. The CDR3 spells CSVERVTSGETQYF. The DNA for the CDR3 is TGCAGCGTTGAACGGGTCACATCGGGGGAGACCCAGTACTTC.

The chain uses TRBV10-2 and TRBJ2-2, with 7 bases lining up with TRBD1. Germline V gives CDR1 WSHSY, CDR2 SAAADI. This CDR3 spans 20 amino acids. Trimming at V came to 2 bases and at J to 0 bases, leaving 15 bases not matched to a gene. The CDR3 DNA is TGCGCCAGCAGTGAGAAAAGGACAGGCTACGGGCGTTCGAACACCGGGGAGCTGTTTTTT. This gives the protein CASSEKRTGYGRSNTGELFF.

V and J are TRBV14 and TRBJ2-3; D ambiguous. Trimming cost V 1 base and J 6 bases, with 11 bases left between them. CDR1 and CDR2 (germline): SGHDN, FVKESK. CDR3 length: 14 residues. CDR3 nucleotide sequence: TGTGCCAGCAGCCAAGTTAACTACCAGGATACGCAGTATTTT. Its protein product is CASSQVNYQDTQYF.